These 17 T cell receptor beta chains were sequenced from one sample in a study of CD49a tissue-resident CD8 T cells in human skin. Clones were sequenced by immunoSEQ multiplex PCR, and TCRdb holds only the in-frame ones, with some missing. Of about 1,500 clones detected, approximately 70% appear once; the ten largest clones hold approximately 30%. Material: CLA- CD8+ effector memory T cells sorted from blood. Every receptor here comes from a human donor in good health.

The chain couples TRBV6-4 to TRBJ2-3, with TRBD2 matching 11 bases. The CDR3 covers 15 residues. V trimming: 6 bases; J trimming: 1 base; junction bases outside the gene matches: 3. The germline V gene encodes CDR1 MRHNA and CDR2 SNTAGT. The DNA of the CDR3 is TGTGCCAGCAGGGAGACTAGCGGGGGCACAGATACGCAGTATTTT. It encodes CASRETSGGTDTQYF.

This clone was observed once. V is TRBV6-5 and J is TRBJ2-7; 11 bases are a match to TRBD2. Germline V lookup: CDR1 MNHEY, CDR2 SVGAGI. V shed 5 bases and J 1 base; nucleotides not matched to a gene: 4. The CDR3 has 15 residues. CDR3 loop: CASSGRTSGSYEQYF. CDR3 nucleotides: TGTGCCAGCAGTGGCCGGACTAGCGGGTCCTACGAGCAGTACTTC.

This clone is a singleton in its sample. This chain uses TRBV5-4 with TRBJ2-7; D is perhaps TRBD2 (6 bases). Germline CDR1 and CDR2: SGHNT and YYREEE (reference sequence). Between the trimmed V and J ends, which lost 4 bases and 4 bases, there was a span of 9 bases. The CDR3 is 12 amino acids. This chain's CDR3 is CASSLGGYEQYF. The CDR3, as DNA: TGTGCCAGCAGCCTTGGAGGGTACGAGCAGTACTTC.

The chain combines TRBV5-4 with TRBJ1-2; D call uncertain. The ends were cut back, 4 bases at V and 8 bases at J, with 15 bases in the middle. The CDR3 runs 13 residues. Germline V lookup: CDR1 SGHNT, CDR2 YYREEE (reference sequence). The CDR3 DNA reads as TGTGCCAGCAGCGTAGAGCCTAGCGGCGGCTACACCTTC. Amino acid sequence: CASSVEPSGGYTF.

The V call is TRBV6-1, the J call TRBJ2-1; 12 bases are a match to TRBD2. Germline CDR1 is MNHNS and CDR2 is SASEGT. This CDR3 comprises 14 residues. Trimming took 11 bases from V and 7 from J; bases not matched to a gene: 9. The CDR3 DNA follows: TGTGCCGGAAATTCACTAGCGGGAGGAAATGAGCAGTTCTTC. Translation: CAGNSLAGGNEQFF.

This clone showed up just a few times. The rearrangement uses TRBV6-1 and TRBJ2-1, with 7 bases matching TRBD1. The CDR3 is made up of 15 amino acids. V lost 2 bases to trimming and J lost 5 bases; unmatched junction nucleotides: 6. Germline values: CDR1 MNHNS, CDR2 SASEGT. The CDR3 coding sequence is TGTGCCAGCAGTGAAATCCCGGACAGGAACAATGAGCAGTTCTTC. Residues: CASSEIPDRNNEQFF.

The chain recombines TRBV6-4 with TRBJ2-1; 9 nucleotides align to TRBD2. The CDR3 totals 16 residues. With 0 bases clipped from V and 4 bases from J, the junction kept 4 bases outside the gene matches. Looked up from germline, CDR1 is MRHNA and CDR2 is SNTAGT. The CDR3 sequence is CASSDSPSGVYNEQFF. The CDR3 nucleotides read TGTGCCAGCAGTGACTCCCCTAGCGGGGTATACAATGAGCAGTTCTTC.

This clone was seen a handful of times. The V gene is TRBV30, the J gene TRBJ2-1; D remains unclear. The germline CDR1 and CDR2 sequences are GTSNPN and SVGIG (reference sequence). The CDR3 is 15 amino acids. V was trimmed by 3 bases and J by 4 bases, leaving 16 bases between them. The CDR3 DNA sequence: TGTGCCTGGAGCCCTCTCCAACGAGATTACAATGAGCAGTTCTTC. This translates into CAWSPLQRDYNEQFF.

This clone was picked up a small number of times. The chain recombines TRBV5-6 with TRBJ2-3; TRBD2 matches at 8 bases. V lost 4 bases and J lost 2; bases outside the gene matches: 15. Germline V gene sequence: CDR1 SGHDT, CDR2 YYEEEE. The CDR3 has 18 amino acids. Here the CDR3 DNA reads TGTGCCAGCAGCCTCGGGGGGGGCGGGCCCTCAATCACAGATACGCAGTATTTT. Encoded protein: CASSLGGGGPSITDTQYF.

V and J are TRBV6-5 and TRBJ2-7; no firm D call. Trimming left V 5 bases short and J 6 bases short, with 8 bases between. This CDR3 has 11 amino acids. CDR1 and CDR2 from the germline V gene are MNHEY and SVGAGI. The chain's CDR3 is CASSETFEQYF. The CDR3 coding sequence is TGTGCCAGCAGTGAGACTTTCGAGCAGTACTTC.

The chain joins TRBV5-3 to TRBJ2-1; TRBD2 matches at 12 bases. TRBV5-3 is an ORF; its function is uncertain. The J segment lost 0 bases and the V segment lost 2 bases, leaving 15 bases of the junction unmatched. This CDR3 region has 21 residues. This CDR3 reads CARSFCPGLAGGPCSYNEQFF. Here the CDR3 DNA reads TGTGCCAGAAGCTTTTGTCCTGGGCTAGCGGGAGGGCCTTGCTCCTACAATGAGCAGTTCTTC.

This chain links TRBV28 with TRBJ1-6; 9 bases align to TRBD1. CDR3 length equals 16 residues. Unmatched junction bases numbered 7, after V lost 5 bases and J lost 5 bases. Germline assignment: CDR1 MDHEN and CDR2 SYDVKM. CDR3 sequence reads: CASSPLDRGDNSPLHF. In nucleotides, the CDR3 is TGTGCCAGCAGTCCACTTGACAGGGGGGATAATTCACCCCTCCACTTT.

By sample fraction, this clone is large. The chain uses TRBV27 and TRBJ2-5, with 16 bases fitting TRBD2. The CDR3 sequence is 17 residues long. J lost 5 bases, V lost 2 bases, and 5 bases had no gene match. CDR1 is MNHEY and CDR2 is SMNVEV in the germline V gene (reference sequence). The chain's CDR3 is CASSLGLGLAGGETQYF. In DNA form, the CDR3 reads TGTGCCAGCAGTTTAGGCCTGGGACTAGCGGGAGGGGAGACCCAGTACTTC.

CDR3 sequence: CASSLGTSGTHEQYF. In DNA, the CDR3 is TGTGCCAGCAGTCTCGGGACTAGCGGGACCCACGAGCAGTACTTC. The chain employs TRBV6-6 and TRBJ2-7, with TRBD2 identical over 13 bases. Germline CDR1 MNHNY, CDR2 SVGAGI (reference sequence). The CDR3 has 15 residues. V was clipped by 5 bases and J by 5 bases; unmatched bases: 6.

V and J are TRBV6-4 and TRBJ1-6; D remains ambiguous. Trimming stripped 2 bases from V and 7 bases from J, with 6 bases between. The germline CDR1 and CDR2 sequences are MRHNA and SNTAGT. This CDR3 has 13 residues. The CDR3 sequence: CASSDGENSPLHF. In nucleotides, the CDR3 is TGTGCCAGCAGTGACGGAGAGAATTCACCCCTCCACTTT.

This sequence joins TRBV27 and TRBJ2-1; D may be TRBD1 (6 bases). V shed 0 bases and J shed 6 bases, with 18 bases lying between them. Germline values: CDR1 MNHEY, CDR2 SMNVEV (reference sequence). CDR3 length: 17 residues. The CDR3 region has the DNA TGTGCCAGCAGTTTATCGTCGGCAGGGGAACCGGTCAATGAGCAGTTCTTC. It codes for CASSLSSAGEPVNEQFF.

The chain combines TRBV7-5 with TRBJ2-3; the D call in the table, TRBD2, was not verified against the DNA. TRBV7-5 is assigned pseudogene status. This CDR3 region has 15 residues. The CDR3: CVRSLASKGTDTQYF. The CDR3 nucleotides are TGTGTCAGAAGCCTCGCTAGCAAGGGCACAGATACGCAGTATTTT.